The rows below give T cell receptor beta chains drawn from one sample of a study of blood T cell repertoires in COVID-19. TCRdb's copy holds only in-frame clones and misses some; the assay was immunoSEQ multiplex PCR. Here the sample spans more than 150,000 clones, approximately 84% being singletons. Sequenced: PBMCs or T cells enriched from blood (not recorded which). The source is a woman aged 45-65 years who had recovered from COVID-19. CDR3s include the opening cysteine and the closing phenylalanine or tryptophan. Fields, in order: J gene, V gene, CDR3 protein.

TRBJ2-2	TRBV6-5	CASSSIQGAGTGELFF
TRBJ2-2	TRBV11-2	CASSPRLASTGELFF
TRBJ2-3	TRBV5-4	CASSLALASTDTQYF
TRBJ2-3	TRBV5-6	CASSLEQGADTQYF
TRBJ2-1	TRBV7-3	CASSPGTNSYNEQFF
TRBJ1-3	TRBV12-3/TRBV12-4	CASSRQGTTIYF
TRBJ2-3	TRBV7-8	CASSARGGGPSMTDTQYF
TRBJ1-3	TRBV14	CASSQRTGGSSGNTIYF
TRBJ2-2	TRBV6-1	CASSEWTGGKNTGELFF
TRBJ1-2	TRBV6-5	CASSYSNQYGYTF
TRBJ2-2	TRBV29-1	CSAPGQGGELFF
TRBJ1-2	TRBV2	CASSKGQGANYGYTF
TRBJ1-6	TRBV6-5	CASSSPGGSGSPLHF
TRBJ1-4	TRBV6-2/TRBV6-3	CASSTGTGYGKLFF
TRBJ1-2	TRBV27	CASSLGSGYGYTF